This TCR beta chain derives from a study of cytomegalovirus exposure and HLA in healthy donors. From germline, CDR1 is LGHNT and CDR2 FRNRAP. V was cut by 0 bases and J by 6 bases, with 11 bases left in between. The CDR3 totals 15 residues. Study-wide findings and caveats: A later analysis showed HLA-associated TCR beta chains outstripping equally common others in clonal expansion. Later genetic work tied a missense DCLRE1C variant to beta-chain V and J trimming.

It was with 60 Vbeta and 13 Jbeta primers that the PCR ran. TCRdb's copy holds only in-frame clones and misses some; the assay was immunoSEQ multiplex PCR. In the table there are roughly 180,000 clones, 75% to 85% of which are singletons. As for this clone: Its antigen is unknown.

This receptor was taken from a woman in her thirties in good health and CMV-seropositive. The chain is built from TRBV12-5 and TRBJ2-2, with D maybe TRBD2 (5 bases). The sequencing sample was made of PBMCs. Here the CDR3 DNA reads TGTGCTAGTGGTTTGGTACTGGCCGGGGCCGGGGAGCTGTTTTTT. It is translated as CASGLVLAGAGELFF.